These T cell receptor beta chains were read from a single sample in a study of preoperative IRX-2 immunotherapy in early breast cancer. Sequencing was performed with immunoSEQ multiplex PCR; in TCRdb, only in-frame clones are kept and a portion is missing. The top ten hold over 1.3% of the sample, which has approximately 38,000 clones, around four fifths seen once. This specimen was lymph node tissue, taken after IRX-2 immunotherapy. These receptors were obtained from a human donor with breast cancer. Both conserved end residues are part of each CDR3.

v_call cdr3_aa
TRBV6-8 CAISLSGGLNYGYTF
TRBV6-8 CAIRRGGGALNEQFF
TRBV19 CASSTLAGGQNEQFF
TRBV6-8 CASRGTGGNQPQHF
TRBV11-3 CASSLTPGGGNYGYTF
TRBV11-3 CASSPDIGANTEAFF
TRBV15 CATSRGRLSGFGYEQYF
TRBV28 CASSWRDTDTQYF
TRBV28 CASLDGANYGYTF
TRBV5-1 CASSLGQGIFPYEQYF
TRBV6-8 CASSPSTGIHNSPLHF
TRBV11-3 CASSLQGRAGDRTGELFF
TRBV6-8 CASSYLGPNTEAFF
TRBV11-3 CASSSTGTPSPQHF
TRBV18 CASSPSGGTGELFF
TRBV28 CASRGVGDPPNYGYTF
TRBV7-8 CASQGSLSRPNEKLFF
TRBV5-1 CASSLVSWAGGPYEQFF
TRBV11-3 CASSSLPGQGTQYF
TRBV19 CASSMWGNEQFF
TRBV11-3 CASSPPGGEDEQFF
TRBV6-8 CASRSSTDTQYF
TRBV7-4 CASSLDRATEAFF
TRBV11-3 CASSAGTGVSGELFF
TRBV6-8 CASSRRTGVFMNTEAFF
TRBV1 CASSQADREVSEQYF
TRBV23-1 CASSQDREGREAFF
TRBV10-1 CASSESKRGAANEQFF
TRBV5-1 CASSLAGEGSSYNEQFF
TRBV5-1 CASSLSPMGRSSYEQYF
TRBV5-1 CASSVDTGGWDTEAFF
TRBV11-3 CASSPPTGATEAFF
TRBV10-3 CAISESSVDEAFF
TRBV11-3 CASTTRTSGAAPWNEQFF
TRBV6-8 CAIRGQGARAEAFF
TRBV4-1 CASSQDEIEKLFF
TRBV18 CASSPLQGGSYNEQFF
TRBV10-2 CASSESGGVFGNTIYF
TRBV15 CATSRDRVRNTEAFF
TRBV18 CASSPTTGYTGNTIYF
TRBV29-1 CSVYAGGNTIYF
TRBV19 CASLFRQSGNTGELFF
TRBV28 CASSYHMRVGNQPQHF
TRBV11-3 CASSFRDPGPYGYTF
TRBV6-8 CASSPDRTSPEAFF
TRBV7-5 CASSLLGGVNTEAFF
TRBV5-1 CASSSTSGGSYEQYF
TRBV6-8 CASAGQGSSYEQYF
TRBV30 CAWSATGGYGELFF
TRBV12-5 CASSLGGGADTQYF
TRBV6-8 CASSYSGAGRMDEQYF
TRBV7-5 CASSLVGEVNTEAFF
TRBV30 CAWSVPGNTEAFF
TRBV11-3 CASSLGDSGVRDTQYF